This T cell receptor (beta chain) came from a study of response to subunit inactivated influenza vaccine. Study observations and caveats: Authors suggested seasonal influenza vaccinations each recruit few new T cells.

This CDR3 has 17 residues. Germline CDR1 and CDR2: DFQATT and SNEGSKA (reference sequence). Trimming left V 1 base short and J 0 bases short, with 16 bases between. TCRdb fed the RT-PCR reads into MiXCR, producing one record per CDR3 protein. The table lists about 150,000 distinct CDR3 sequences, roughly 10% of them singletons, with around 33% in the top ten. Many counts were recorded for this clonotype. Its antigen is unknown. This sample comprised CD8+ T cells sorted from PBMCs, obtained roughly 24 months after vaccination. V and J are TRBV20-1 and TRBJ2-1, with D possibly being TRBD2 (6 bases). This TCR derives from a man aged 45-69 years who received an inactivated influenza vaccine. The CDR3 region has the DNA TGCAGTGCTAGAGGAGAGGACCGGGGGAGCTCCTACAATGAGCAGTTCTTC. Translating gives CSARGEDRGSSYNEQFF.